The present T cell receptor (beta chain) was sequenced within a study of cytomegalovirus exposure and HLA in healthy donors. Only a few counts were recorded for this clone. Germline loops: CDR1 MNHNY, CDR2 SVGAGI (reference sequence). The germline V and J ends were trimmed by 9 bases and 4 bases, with 10 bases remaining between them. The CDR3 totals 12 residues. TCRdb's table, derived via immunoSEQ multiplex PCR, lists solely in-frame clones and lacks some. The sample lists 110,000 to 150,000 clones, about 91% seen once, with almost 8% in the top ten. The sequencing input was PBMCs. The TCR comes from a woman between 18 and 30 years old in good health and CMV-seropositive. The chain has TRBV6-6 and TRBJ1-5; weak D call: TRBD1 (6 bases). Here the CDR3 DNA reads TGTGCCAGTTCAAGGGGGAATCAGCCCCAGCATTTT. This codes for CASSRGNQPQHF.